The 20 T cell receptor beta chains listed next were all sequenced from one sample in a study of shared clonotypes between healthy human individuals. The data were produced by immunoSEQ multiplex PCR, yet TCRdb's version contains in-frame clones alone and is incomplete. There are more than 2 million clones in the sample; 95% occur only once, and under 0.15% lies in the top ten. The sample was naive CD4+ T cells sorted from blood. Subset described: CD45RA+ positively selected. The receptors were sampled from a man younger than 35 in good health.

This chain connects TRBV6-5 to TRBJ1-3; D possibly corresponds to TRBD1 (5 bases). With 0 bases removed from V and 1 base from J, the gap between germline ends came to 10 bases. The CDR3 spans 16 residues. CDR1 is MNHEY, CDR2 SVGAGI, per germline. For the CDR3, the DNA is TGTGCCAGCAGTTACTCGGGCAGGGCTTCTGGAAACACCATATATTTT. It is translated as CASSYSGRASGNTIYF.

The chain is built from TRBV5-1 and TRBJ2-2; D not certain. CDR3 length: 15 residues. Between the trimmed V and J ends, which lost 0 bases and 4 bases, there was a span of 10 bases. Germline V lookup: CDR1 SGHRS, CDR2 YFSETQ. The CDR3 loop is CASSLDPVSTGELFF. CDR3 DNA sequence: TGCGCCAGCAGCTTGGATCCAGTTAGCACCGGGGAGCTGTTTTTT.

The chain couples TRBV5-4 to TRBJ2-7; possibly TRBD1 or TRBD2 for D (7 bases each). The CDR3 totals 15 residues. The V gene lost 0 bases and the J gene lost 5 bases, with 15 bases spanning the gap. The germline CDR1 and CDR2 sequences are SGHNT and YYREEE (reference sequence). The CDR3 DNA reads TGTGCCAGCAGCTTGGCTGGCAGGGGGACTAACGAGCAGTACTTC. Translated: CASSLAGRGTNEQYF.

This clone was recorded many times. The chain recombines TRBV5-1 with TRBJ1-1; 7 nucleotides align to TRBD1. Germline CDR1 SGHRS, CDR2 YFSETQ. This CDR3 spans 13 amino acids. Losses at the gene ends were 6 bases for V and 4 bases for J; bases not matched to a gene: 6. CDR3 sequence: CASTNQGGTEAFF. CDR3 coding DNA: TGCGCCAGCACAAACCAGGGGGGCACTGAAGCTTTCTTT.

The chain links TRBV6-6 to TRBJ2-7; D gene unclear. This CDR3 region has 12 residues. The germline V gene encodes CDR1 MNHNY and CDR2 SVGAGI (reference sequence). The V gene lost 6 bases and the J gene lost 5 bases, with 11 bases spanning the gap. The CDR3 loop reads CASSPVGNEQYF. CDR3 sequence (DNA): TGTGCCAGCAGCCCCGTCGGCAACGAGCAGTACTTC.

The chain is built from TRBV11-2 and TRBJ2-2; D is possibly TRBD2 (5 bases). CDR1 SGHAT and CDR2 FQNNGV come from the germline V gene. The CDR3 is 19 residues long. The ends were cut back, 6 bases at V and 5 bases at J, with 28 bases in the middle. The CDR3 spells CASRAIRTPQSGWTGELFF. The CDR3 DNA sequence: TGTGCCAGCAGAGCAATCCGGACTCCTCAGTCCGGGTGGACCGGGGAGCTGTTTTTT.

The chain joins TRBV5-1 to TRBJ1-6; possibly TRBD1 for D (6 bases). Germline CDR1 is SGHRS and CDR2 is YFSETQ. Trimming removed 4 bases from V and 10 bases from J, with 15 bases in between. This CDR3 comprises 14 residues. CDR3 in amino acids: CASSIGTPGSPLHF. In DNA form, the CDR3 reads TGCGCCAGCAGCATCGGGACACCCGGATCACCCCTCCACTTT.

Turning to this clone: The sample holds other DNA sequences that translate to the same CDR3. The J gene is TRBJ2-3, the V gene TRBV5-1; D is possibly TRBD1 (5 bases). CDR1 is SGHRS, CDR2 YFSETQ, per germline. CDR3 size: 14 residues. The V gene lost 7 bases and the J gene lost 0 bases, with 12 bases spanning the gap. CDR3 in DNA: TGCGCCAGCTCGCAGGGATCTAGCACAGATACGCAGTATTTT. This encodes CASSQGSSTDTQYF.

This chain connects TRBV2 to TRBJ1-4; D call uncertain. The CDR3 length is 16 residues. Trimming stripped 3 bases from V and 0 bases from J, with 11 bases between. Per the germline V gene, CDR1 is SNHLY and CDR2 is FYNNEI. CDR3 loop: CASSELRVATNEKLFF. The CDR3 bases are TGTGCCAGCAGTGAGTTACGGGTCGCAACTAATGAAAAACTGTTTTTT.

This clone was seen just once. This chain connects TRBV5-1 to TRBJ1-6; 9 nucleotides match TRBD1. Trimming cost V 0 bases and J 9 bases; bases outside gene matches: 4. CDR1 SGHRS and CDR2 YFSETQ come from the germline V gene. The CDR3 runs to 15 residues. The CDR3 DNA is TGCGCCAGCAGCTTGGACGGACAGGGGTCTTCACCCCTCCACTTT. It is translated as CASSLDGQGSSPLHF. Full variable domain (remainder filled in from reference TRBV5-1 and TRBJ1-6): KAGVTQTPRYLIKTRGQQVTLSCSPISGHRSVSWYQQTPGQGLQFLFEYFSETQRNKGNFPGRFSGRQFSNSRSEMNVSTLELGDSALYLCASSLDGQGSSPLHFGNGTRLTVT.

This sequence joins TRBV7-9 and TRBJ2-2; 7 bases match TRBD1. Germline CDR1 and CDR2: SEHNR and FQNEAQ (reference sequence). V was clipped by 2 bases and J by 4 bases; unmatched bases: 7. The CDR3 has 16 amino acids. CDR3 sequence: CASSLTRQGGTGELFF. CDR3 DNA sequence: TGTGCCAGCAGCTTAACCCGACAGGGTGGCACCGGGGAGCTGTTTTTT. Full variable domain (rest looked up from reference TRBV7-9 and TRBJ2-2): DTGVSQNPRHKITKRGQNVTFRCDPISEHNRLYWYRQTLGQGPEFLTYFQNEAQLEKSRLLSDRFSAERPKGSFSTLEIQRTEQGDSAMYLCASSLTRQGGTGELFFGEGSRLTVL.

The chain employs TRBV11-2 and TRBJ2-5; the match to TRBD2 covers 10 bases. V was pared by 3 bases and J by 4 bases, with 5 bases of the junction left unmatched. The length of the CDR3 is 15 residues. Germline-derived CDR1 and CDR2 are SGHAT and FQNNGV. DNA for the CDR3: TGTGCCAGCAGCTTGACTAGCGGGTTGGGAGAGACCCAGTACTTC. It encodes CASSLTSGLGETQYF.

This chain connects TRBV5-4 to TRBJ1-2, with D perhaps TRBD1 (5 bases). Trimming pared 0 bases from V and 0 bases from J, leaving 12 bases between. The CDR3 is 16 amino acids. Germline values: CDR1 SGHNT, CDR2 YYREEE (reference sequence). The CDR3 DNA is TGTGCCAGCAGCTTGGCGTGGGGCGGCTCTAACTATGGCTACACCTTC. This encodes CASSLAWGGSNYGYTF.

V gene TRBV7-2 combines with J gene TRBJ2-1; possible D gene TRBD2, 6 bases. The germline V gene encodes CDR1 SGHTA and CDR2 FQGNSA. V gave up 3 bases and J gave up 5 bases, with 14 bases separating them. CDR3 length: 15 amino acids. The CDR3 sequence: CASSFRRALNNEQFF. Written as DNA, the CDR3 is TGTGCCAGCAGCTTTCGGAGGGCCTTAAACAATGAGCAGTTCTTC.

The count of this clone is one. The rearrangement joins TRBV7-3 to TRBJ2-1; 8 nucleotides align to TRBD2. Trimming cost V 5 bases and J 3 bases; bases outside gene matches: 6. The germline CDR1 and CDR2 sequences are SGHTA and FQGTGA. This CDR3 spans 15 amino acids. The DNA of the CDR3 is TGTGCCAGCAGCGTAAGCGGGGGCGGCTACAATGAGCAGTTCTTC. This encodes CASSVSGGGYNEQFF.

This clone was detected only once. This chain joins TRBV30 and TRBJ1-3; perhaps TRBD1 as D (5 bases). CDR3 length: 14 amino acids. Germline CDR1 GTSNPN, CDR2 SVGIG (reference sequence). V was trimmed by 5 bases and J by 1 base, leaving 12 bases between them. The CDR3 DNA sequence: TGTGCCTGGGCCCGGGGGGGGTCTGGAAACACCATATATTTT. It is translated as CAWARGGSGNTIYF.

V usage is TRBV19 and J usage is TRBJ1-1; no clear D gene. Germline V gene sequence: CDR1 LNHDA, CDR2 SQIVND (reference sequence). V was trimmed by 1 base and J by 1 base, leaving 7 bases between them. This CDR3 is built from 14 residues. This CDR3 reads CASSIVAGNTEAFF. CDR3 DNA: TGTGCCAGTAGTATAGTTGCAGGGAACACTGAAGCTTTCTTT.

The chain uses TRBV19 and TRBJ2-7; D assignment may be TRBD1 or TRBD2 (5 bases each). V was pared by 5 bases and J by 5 bases, with 19 bases between. Germline V gene sequence: CDR1 LNHDA, CDR2 SQIVND (reference sequence). The CDR3 totals 15 residues. CDR3 DNA sequence: TGTGCCAGTAGTGCCACCCCGAGGGGTGGCCACGAGCAGTACTTC. Amino acids: CASSATPRGGHEQYF. Complete variable domain (other parts from reference TRBV19 and TRBJ2-7): DGGITQSPKYLFRKEGQNVTLSCEQNLNHDAMYWYRQDPGQGLRLIYYSQIVNDFQKGDIAEGYSVSREKKESFPLTVTSAQKNPTAFYLCASSATPRGGHEQYFGPGTRLTVT.

As to this clone: This same CDR3 is encoded by further DNA sequences in the sample. The chain is built from TRBV5-1 and TRBJ1-2, with D unclear. The CDR3 is made up of 14 amino acids. CDR1 is SGHRS and CDR2 is YFSETQ in the germline V gene. The V end lost 4 bases, the J end lost 2 bases, and 12 bases lay between the germline ends. The DNA of the CDR3 is TGCGCCAGCAGCCAGTCGACGGGAAACTATGGCTACACCTTC. This sequence encodes CASSQSTGNYGYTF.

The chain employs TRBV14 and TRBJ2-7; D is uncertain. This CDR3 is built from 13 residues. Trimming took off 1 base at V and 6 bases at J, with 10 bases between the two ends. Germline loops: CDR1 SGHDN, CDR2 FVKESK. CDR3 sequence: CASSQAVLGEQYF. The CDR3 region has the DNA TGTGCCAGCAGCCAAGCGGTTTTGGGCGAGCAGTACTTC.